The T cell receptor beta chain described here comes from a study of vaccination effects on CD4 cells after COVID-19 (dated by TCRdb to between 2021 and 2024). Notes on the research overall: To identify antigen-specific CD4+ T cell clonotypes by their expansion, the ViraFEST assay first stimulated PBMC with viral peptide pools and then applied TCR sequencing. After vaccination, three convalescent patients were sampled at an early time point (day +14) and at a late time point (day +241, +227 and +161, respectively). Across the study, the median time from the second dose to post-vaccine sampling was 72 days (range 14 to 241). About 2.1 million PBMC per well were cultured in IMDM with roughly 5% human AB serum, 10 IU/ml IL-2 and gentamicin, plus 10 ug/ml peptides. The study compared SARS-CoV-2 spike-specific CD4+ TCR repertoires before and after mRNA vaccination in COVID-19 convalescent patients and infection-naive vaccine recipients. The full study included 9 to 10 COVID-19 convalescent patients and a few SARS-CoV-2-naive healthy vaccine recipients. In the study, cultures from other donors were sequenced using the Oncomine TCR Beta short-read assay on an Illumina iSeq 100.

Concerning this clone itself: Its antigen is currently not known. No much larger clone is present one base from it, and per-base qualities are unavailable.

After more than 9 days of culture, CD4+ T cells were isolated with the EasySep CD4+ T cell isolation kit. Convalescent patients had PCR-confirmed SARS-CoV-2 infection between March and December 2020, before Alpha, Beta and Delta variants emerged in the United States. Each participant got two doses of an mRNA SARS-CoV-2 vaccine, either BNT162b2 or mRNA-1273. On days 3 and 7, half of the culture medium was replaced with fresh IL-2-containing medium. Each peptide stimulation condition was cultured in triplicate wells unless otherwise noted. PBMC were separated from whole blood using Ficoll-Paque Plus gradient centrifugation and were then either cryopreserved at -140C or used fresh. The QIAamp micro DNA kit was used to extract genomic DNA from the cultured CD4+ T cells. V loses 6 bases at its end and J loses 1 base; junction bases beyond the gene matches: 12. From a lookup of the germline V gene, CDR1 and CDR2 are SGHRS and YFSETQ. Including the terminal cysteine and phenylalanine, the CDR3 comprises 16 residues. The kept DNA is CDR3 alone, 48 bases in frame from the first base.

Broad study findings and their caveats: For convalescent patients, new clones induced by the vaccine made up most of the post-vaccine spike-reactive repertoire, and these new clones were largely distinct from the clones induced by infection. Marked clonal contraction was observed in both infection-induced and vaccine-induced clones at late post-vaccination timepoints, consistent with waning T cell responses. Limitations of the study were the small number of convalescent patients and the absence of early post-infection timepoints.

The library was made by the immunoSEQ multiplex PCR assay. DNA from the CD4+ T cells that had been cultured and isolated underwent TCR beta CDR3 sequencing. From the authors' description of their analysis: The analysis removed non-productive TCR sequences, trimmed reads to the CDR3 region, and retained only CDR3s that were 7 or more amino acids long. The MANAFEST web app was used to pick out antigen-specific clonotypes by comparing their expansion in peptide wells with that in reference cultures. To be called positive, a clone needed expansion at FDR<0.05 compared with the reference and with all other wells, an odds ratio greater than 5, and a frequency greater than 0.1% in two replicate wells. A clonotype was called cross-reactive if it was significantly expanded both in SARS-CoV-2 spike wells and in at least one common cold coronavirus spike condition. Levenshtein distance calculated with the stringdist R package was used to assess CDR3 similarity, and unrooted trees were constructed with ape in R 3.6.1. TCRdb limited this immuneACCESS table to in-frame rearrangements with V and J called. A share of clones is missing; checked studies link under half to unresolved V genes, and the rest is unexplained. V, J and clone size were drawn from that table, and D and trimming were deduced from the DNA. The sample table shows tens of thousands of clones, and approximately 82% are seen once. The ten largest clones represent around 3.3% of the sample.

The clonotype originates from a human donor who had a prior SARS-CoV-2 infection. The material sequenced was CD4+ T cells from PBMCs cultured without peptide, taken after COVID-19 vaccination. The V and J segments used are TRBV5-1 and TRBJ2-7; 8 junctional bases match TRBD2. The CDR3 here reads CASTTGGTSVSYEQYF. The DNA reads as follows: TGCGCCAGCACCACGGGGGGGACTAGTGTATCCTACGAGCAGTACTTC.